These T cell receptor beta chains were read from a single sample in a study of cytotoxic CD8 clonotypes in ibrutinib-treated CLL. Repertoires were generated with immunoSEQ multiplex PCR, while TCRdb's copy carries only in-frame clones and drops some. The repertoire has some 130,000 clones, approximately 85% of them found once; the top ten carry about 2.1%. Sequenced here: PBMCs, sampled after 24 months of ibrutinib treatment. All receptors derive from a human donor with chronic lymphocytic leukemia. Both conserved end residues are part of each CDR3. The D gene is left open where the match is weak. Only part of the rows carry a size: once, few, many, or a class if the clone is expanded.

TRBV28	NA	TRBJ1-1	NA	CASSLYGGRPEAFF	TGTGCCAGCAGTTTATATGGGGGAAGGCCTGAAGCTTTCTTT
TRBV27	NA	TRBJ2-1	NA	CASSPQQSLQFDEQFF	TGTGCCAGCAGTCCCCAACAGAGCCTACAATTCGATGAGCAGTTCTTC
TRBV30	TRBD1	TRBJ1-2	NA	CAYRDRYPYGYTF	TGTGCCTACCGGGACAGATACCCGTATGGCTACACCTTC
TRBV5-1	NA	TRBJ1-1	NA	CASSPRPGGENTEAFF	TGCGCCAGCAGCCCAAGGCCCGGGGGAGAAAACACTGAAGCTTTCTTT
TRBV2	NA	TRBJ2-5	NA	CASSEQGGLETQYF	TGTGCCAGCAGTGAACAGGGGGGGTTGGAGACCCAGTACTTC
TRBV5-8	TRBD1	TRBJ1-5	once	CASSLGQGAYSNQPQHF	TGTGCCAGCAGCTTGGGCCAGGGGGCTTATAGCAATCAGCCCCAGCATTTT
TRBV7-2	NA	TRBJ1-2	NA	CASSLTPVSGYGYTF	TGTGCCAGCAGCCTCACCCCGGTCTCGGGCTATGGCTACACCTTC
TRBV27	NA	TRBJ2-5	NA	CASSLLGQETQYF	TGTGCCAGCAGTTTACTAGGACAAGAGACCCAGTACTTC
TRBV28	NA	TRBJ1-2	NA	CASTLVGRSGYTF	TGTGCCAGCACCTTGGTGGGGCGGAGTGGCTACACCTTC
TRBV19	TRBD2	TRBJ2-2	NA	CASRDLAGAGELFF	TGTGCCAGTCGTGACCTAGCGGGAGCCGGGGAGCTGTTTTTT
TRBV9	TRBD2	TRBJ2-7	few	CASSVAASGVPYEQYF	TGTGCCAGCAGCGTAGCGGCTAGCGGGGTCCCCTACGAGCAGTACTTC
TRBV14	NA	TRBJ2-7	NA	CASSQRSTVVSSYEQYF	TGTGCCAGCAGCCAGCGATCGACAGTAGTAAGCTCCTACGAGCAGTACTTC
TRBV10-3	NA	TRBJ1-4	NA	CAISEGGANEKLFF	TGTGCCATCAGTGAGGGGGGGGCTAATGAAAAACTGTTTTTT
TRBV7-3	NA	TRBJ2-7	NA	CASSPDLGGGAQYF	TGTGCCAGCAGCCCGGATCTGGGGGGCGGCGCCCAGTACTTC
TRBV16	TRBD1	TRBJ2-7	NA	CASSQPGQGSYEQYF	TGTGCCAGCAGCCAACCGGGACAGGGGTCCTACGAGCAGTACTTC
TRBV7-3	NA	TRBJ2-5	NA	CASSLGSHPQYF	TGTGCCAGCAGCTTAGGTAGCCACCCCCAGTACTTC
TRBV6-1	NA	TRBJ2-7	NA	CASSDTGNSYEQYF	TGTGCCAGCAGCGACACTGGGAATTCCTACGAGCAGTACTTC
TRBV2	NA	TRBJ2-3	NA	CASRRGLADTDTQYF	TGTGCCAGCAGGAGGGGACTGGCAGACACAGATACGCAGTATTTT
TRBV5-6	NA	TRBJ2-4	few	CASSLVVPAGAKNIQYF	TGTGCCAGCAGCTTGGTCGTCCCGGCTGGGGCCAAAAACATTCAGTACTTC
TRBV7-8	NA	TRBJ1-6	NA	CASSLGVGSYNSPLHF	TGTGCCAGCAGCTTAGGGGTAGGATCTTATAATTCACCCCTCCACTTT
TRBV6-5	NA	TRBJ2-3	few	CASRTWGDTQYF	TGTGCCAGCAGGACGTGGGGGGATACGCAGTATTTT
TRBV6-5	TRBD2	TRBJ2-1	NA	CASSYSVVAGEQFF	TGTGCCAGCAGTTACTCGGTCGTAGCGGGAGAGCAGTTCTTC
TRBV5-5	NA	TRBJ2-3	NA	CASSRSQGTVTDTQYF	TGTGCCAGCAGCCGTAGCCAGGGGACTGTCACAGATACGCAGTATTTT